This passage covers 31 T cell receptor beta chains from one sample sequenced in a study of cytotoxic CD8 clonotypes in ibrutinib-treated CLL. Here immunoSEQ multiplex PCR was the method, and the copy in TCRdb shows in-frame clones only, minus some. The sample records approximately 190,000 clones, roughly three quarters being singletons. The specimen was PBMCs, collected after 12 months of ibrutinib treatment. The source is a human donor with chronic lymphocytic leukemia.

This clone was counted once. V and J are TRBV19 and TRBJ2-7; either TRBD1 or TRBD2 may supply D (5 bases each). This CDR3 has 14 amino acids. Germline CDR1 and CDR2: LNHDA and SQIVND (reference sequence). Trimming pared 5 bases from V and 7 bases from J, leaving 18 bases between. The CDR3 is CASSAGTAPGEQYF. CDR3 DNA: TGTGCCAGTAGTGCCGGGACCGCTCCGGGGGAGCAGTACTTC.

This clone was detected a few times. The chain carries TRBV9 and TRBJ1-1; D might be TRBD1 (5 bases). The V end lost 1 base, the J end lost 5 bases, and 12 bases lay between the germline ends. This CDR3 has 14 amino acids. Germline loops: CDR1 SGDLS, CDR2 YYNGEE. CDR3: CASSVLTRVTEAFF. As DNA, the CDR3 is TGTGCCAGCAGCGTACTAACCAGGGTTACTGAAGCTTTCTTT.

The chain recombines TRBV4-1 with TRBJ2-3, with D possibly being TRBD1 (5 bases). V lost 1 base to trimming and J lost 6 bases, with 14 bases between them. This CDR3 is built from 15 residues. The germline gives CDR1 MGHRA, CDR2 YSYEKL. In DNA, the CDR3 is TGCGCCAGCAGCCAAGGACGTCAGGGTTTCGATACGCAGTATTTT. This encodes CASSQGRQGFDTQYF.

This clone was counted at least ten times. The chain combines TRBV7-8 with TRBJ1-1; 7 bases map to TRBD1. CDR1 is SGHVS, CDR2 FQNEAQ, per germline. Unmatched junction bases numbered 3, after V lost 2 bases and J lost 3 bases. The CDR3 length is 14 residues. In nucleotides, the CDR3 is TGTGCCAGCAGCTTACGGCAGGGGGACACTGAAGCTTTCTTT. Amino acid sequence: CASSLRQGDTEAFF.

The rearrangement joins TRBV5-6 to TRBJ1-2; D is perhaps TRBD1 (6 bases). Trimming left V 4 bases short and J 11 bases short, with 15 bases between. The CDR3 sequence is 12 residues long. Germline CDR1 SGHDT, CDR2 YYEEEE. The DNA for the CDR3 is TGTGCCAGCAGCCAAGGGACATACGTTTACACCTTC. The encoded protein is CASSQGTYVYTF.

This chain's CDR3 is CASSLTLGGGQGIYEQYF. Written as DNA, the CDR3 is TGCGCCAGCAGCTTGACCCTCGGGGGGGGACAGGGGATCTACGAGCAGTACTTC. This sequence joins TRBV5-1 and TRBJ2-7, with 10 bases matching TRBD1. V trimming: 1 base; J trimming: 3 bases; junction bases outside the gene matches: 13. The germline V gene encodes CDR1 SGHRS and CDR2 YFSETQ. The CDR3 contains 18 residues.

This chain links TRBV7-3 with TRBJ2-7; D is unresolved. The CDR3 contains 15 residues. The germline CDR1 and CDR2 sequences are SGHTA and FQGTGA. Deletions cut 5 bases from V and 2 bases from J, with 16 bases between. Here the CDR3 reads CASSLGPPGTYEQYF. The CDR3 nucleotides read TGTGCCAGCAGCCTCGGCCCGCCGGGTACCTACGAGCAGTACTTC.

This clone was seen a few times. The chain recombines TRBV6-1 with TRBJ2-2; a possible D gene is TRBD2 (6 bases). V was pared by 4 bases and J by 4 bases, with 16 bases between. This CDR3 is 16 amino acids long. Germline V gene data show CDR1 as MNHNS and CDR2 as SASEGT. CDR3 region: CASSARGRTTTGELFF. CDR3 nucleotides: TGTGCCAGCAGTGCCCGGGGCAGGACTACCACCGGGGAGCTGTTTTTT.

This chain joins TRBV6-4 and TRBJ2-1, with 10 bases that match TRBD2. After removal of 0 bases from V and 7 bases from J, the junction contained 12 bases not matched to a gene. The V gene's germline CDR1 is MRHNA and CDR2 SNTAGT. This CDR3 has 18 residues. DNA for the CDR3: TGTGCCAGCAGTGACTCTGGGGCTAGCGGGAGTTTCGGGAATGAGCAGTTCTTC. This sequence encodes CASSDSGASGSFGNEQFF.

The chain carries TRBV19 and TRBJ1-1, with D unresolved. This CDR3 is 15 amino acids long. Germline V gene lookup returns CDR1 LNHDA and CDR2 SQIVND (reference sequence). Trimming stripped 7 bases from V and 1 base from J, with 16 bases between. CDR3 coding DNA: TGTGCCAGTATGGGCGCACTAGCAAGGAACACTGAAGCTTTCTTT. Amino acids: CASMGALARNTEAFF.

The V call is TRBV19, the J call TRBJ1-2; TRBD1 aligns across 8 bases. V lost 5 bases and J lost 3; bases outside the gene matches: 8. This CDR3 contains 15 residues. Germline CDR1 reads LNHDA; CDR2 reads SQIVND (reference sequence). CDR3 sequence reads: CASSPGQVRDYGYTF. CDR3 bases: TGTGCCAGTAGTCCGGGACAGGTCCGTGACTATGGCTACACCTTC.

In this sample, this clone turned up many times. CDR3 sequence: CATKQTGQGAYEQYF. CDR3 sequence (DNA): TGTGCCACGAAACAAACCGGACAGGGTGCGTACGAGCAGTACTTC. The chain carries TRBV6-5 and TRBJ2-7, with 8 positions matching TRBD1. CDR3 length: 15 amino acids. Germline V CDR1 and CDR2: MNHEY, SVGAGI. The V gene end was trimmed by 10 bases and the J gene end by 4 bases; junction bases not matched to a gene: 15.

V is TRBV5-6 and J is TRBJ1-2; D unclear. The CDR3 runs to 15 residues. The germline CDR1 and CDR2 sequences are SGHDT and YYEEEE. The V end was cut by 2 bases, the J end by 5 bases, with 16 bases between. The CDR3 here is CASSFRLTLGYGYTF. The DNA of the CDR3 is TGTGCCAGCAGCTTTCGTCTGACTCTCGGGTATGGCTACACCTTC.

This clone was detected a few times. The junction departs from the called germline gene at one end, perhaps through a read error. The rearrangement uses TRBV14 and TRBJ2-1; TRBD2 is a possible D gene (6 bases). Germline CDR1 and CDR2: SGHDN and FVKESK. The CDR3 runs 12 residues. The CDR3 coding sequence is TGTGCCAGCAGCGTTTGGAGGGATGATCAGTTCTTC. Protein: CASSVWRDDQFF.

This chain joins TRBV6-5 and TRBJ1-5; D not certain. Germline V gene sequence: CDR1 MNHEY, CDR2 SVGAGI. CDR3 length: 15 amino acids. V was trimmed by 0 bases and J by 6 bases, leaving 12 bases between them. The CDR3 sequence is CASSYSMEESQPQHF. CDR3 in DNA: TGTGCCAGCAGTTACTCGATGGAGGAGAGTCAGCCCCAGCATTTT.

V usage is TRBV29-1 and J usage is TRBJ1-6; D perhaps matches TRBD1 (6 bases). The CDR3 is made up of 15 amino acids. Germline values: CDR1 SQVTM, CDR2 ANQGSEA. Trimming removed 6 bases from V and 4 bases from J, with 16 bases in between. In nucleotides, the CDR3 is TGCAGCGTGAGAACAGGGTACTCTTATAATTCACCCCTCCACTTT. This sequence encodes CSVRTGYSYNSPLHF.

This chain uses TRBV9 with TRBJ1-1, with 8 bases that match TRBD1. This CDR3 region has 16 residues. The trim removed 2 bases at V and 0 bases at J, leaving 6 bases unmatched. The germline V gene has CDR1 SGDLS and CDR2 YYNGEE. The CDR3 here is CASSVGQGGVNTEAFF. The DNA for the CDR3 is TGTGCCAGCAGCGTTGGACAGGGAGGCGTGAACACTGAAGCTTTCTTT.

CDR3 amino acids: CAWVTRDRRTYEQYF. CDR3 bases: TGTGCCTGGGTAACTAGGGACCGCCGTACCTACGAGCAGTACTTC. This chain uses TRBV30 with TRBJ2-7; D possibly matches TRBD1 or TRBD2 (5 bases each). Germline assignment: CDR1 GTSNPN and CDR2 SVGIG (reference sequence). The CDR3 runs to 15 residues. Trimming pared 5 bases from V and 2 bases from J, leaving 19 bases between.

The chain has TRBV9 and TRBJ2-7, with a possible D match to TRBD2 (5 bases). V gave up 5 bases and J gave up 2 bases, with 20 bases separating them. Germline V gene data show CDR1 as SGDLS and CDR2 as YYNGEE. The CDR3 has 16 residues. CDR3 region: CASSTDPRTGTYEQYF. The DNA of the CDR3 is TGTGCCAGCAGTACAGATCCCCGGACTGGGACCTACGAGCAGTACTTC.

The chain joins TRBV29-1 to TRBJ1-1; D unresolved. The germline V and J ends were trimmed by 7 bases and 0 bases, with 18 bases remaining between them. Germline-derived CDR1 and CDR2 are SQVTM and ANQGSEA. This CDR3 is built from 15 residues. The CDR3 loop reads CSAGTRDFMNTEAFF. CDR3 DNA: TGCAGCGCTGGCACCCGGGATTTCATGAACACTGAAGCTTTCTTT.

This clone was observed a few times. An end of the junction does not agree with germline; a read error may underlie this. This chain joins TRBV7-7 and TRBJ2-5; 8 bases fit TRBD2. The CDR3 covers 14 residues. Looked up from germline, CDR1 is SSHAT and CDR2 is FNYEAQ (reference sequence). The CDR3 is CASSFAGGQETQYF. CDR3 DNA: TGTGCTAGCAGCTTTGCGGGGGGCCAAGAGACCCAGTACTTC. Complete variable domain (other parts from reference TRBV7-7 and TRBJ2-5): GAGVSQSPRYKVTKRGQDVTLRCDPISSHATLYWYQQALGQGPEFLTYFNYEAQPDKSGLPSDRFSAERPEGSISTLTIQRTEQRDSAMYRCASSFAGGQETQYFGPGTRLLVL.

The chain has TRBV5-5 and TRBJ1-1; 7 bases fit TRBD1. The trim removed 4 bases at V and 4 bases at J, leaving 4 bases unmatched. Germline assignment: CDR1 SGHKS and CDR2 YYEKEE (reference sequence). CDR3 length: 13 residues. The CDR3 spells CASSPTGSTEAFF. The CDR3 nucleotides are TGTGCCAGCAGCCCGACAGGGAGCACTGAAGCTTTCTTT.

This chain joins TRBV5-1 and TRBJ1-5, with 9 bases identical to TRBD1. Germline CDR1 is SGHRS and CDR2 is YFSETQ. The J segment lost 1 base and the V segment lost 3 bases, leaving 8 bases of the junction unmatched. The CDR3 runs 17 residues. DNA for the CDR3: TGCGCCAGCAGCTGGGGGACAGGGTTAGAAAGCAATCAGCCCCAGCATTTT. It encodes CASSWGTGLESNQPQHF.

J is TRBJ2-2 and V is TRBV7-2, with no clear D. In germline, CDR1 is SGHTA, CDR2 FQGNSA. Deletions cut 5 bases from V and 0 bases from J, with 13 bases between. The CDR3 consists of 16 residues. DNA of the CDR3: TGTGCCAGCAGCCCTACTCGGACCACGAACACCGGGGAGCTGTTTTTT. Its translation is CASSPTRTTNTGELFF.

The rearrangement links TRBV7-2 to TRBJ2-2, with D possibly called TRBD1 or TRBD2 (6 bases each). The ends were cut back, 3 bases at V and 0 bases at J, with 11 bases in the middle. Germline CDR1 and CDR2: SGHTA and FQGNSA. This CDR3 comprises 16 residues. For the CDR3, the DNA is TGTGCCAGCAGCTTGCAGGGGACTGCGAACACCGGGGAGCTGTTTTTT. It is translated as CASSLQGTANTGELFF.

The chain uses TRBV28 and TRBJ1-5; D unresolved. The CDR3 spans 12 residues. The germline V gene has CDR1 MDHEN and CDR2 SYDVKM. Trimming shortened V by 6 bases and J by 0 bases, and 3 bases separated the two germline ends. The CDR3 sequence is CASRYSNQPQHF. The CDR3 nucleotides read TGTGCCAGCAGATATAGCAATCAGCCCCAGCATTTT.

This clone has only one observation. V gene TRBV25-1 combines with J gene TRBJ2-2, with 8 bases matching TRBD1. Germline V gene data show CDR1 as MGHDK and CDR2 as SYGVNS. V was pared by 5 bases and J by 6 bases, with 5 bases of the junction left unmatched. CDR3 length: 14 residues. The CDR3 region is CASSRTGFPGELFF. The CDR3 coding sequence is TGTGCCAGCAGTCGGACAGGGTTCCCCGGGGAGCTGTTTTTT.

The genes are TRBV6-5 and TRBJ1-1; TRBD1 agrees at 8 bases. The length of the CDR3 is 16 residues. With V trimmed by 0 bases and J by 5 bases, 8 bases remained unmatched. Germline V gene sequence: CDR1 MNHEY, CDR2 SVGAGI. The CDR3 DNA follows: TGTGCCAGCAGTTACTCGTGGACAGGGACGGGGACTGAAGCTTTCTTT. This gives the protein CASSYSWTGTGTEAFF.

This chain joins TRBV14 and TRBJ1-1; D is undetermined. CDR3 length equals 12 residues. V was trimmed by 4 bases and J by 4 bases, leaving 7 bases between them. Germline V gives CDR1 SGHDN, CDR2 FVKESK. The chain's CDR3 is CASSLSFTEAFF. The CDR3 region has the DNA TGTGCCAGCAGCCTCTCGTTCACTGAAGCTTTCTTT.

The chain is built from TRBV30 and TRBJ2-3, with D possibly being TRBD1 (6 bases). This CDR3 is 14 amino acids long. V lost 4 bases, J lost 5 bases, and 16 bases lay in between. Germline V gene sequence: CDR1 GTSNPN, CDR2 SVGIG (reference sequence). The CDR3 sequence: CAWIRAGAGDTQYF. CDR3 coding DNA: TGTGCCTGGATTAGGGCAGGGGCTGGAGATACGCAGTATTTT.

The V and J genes are TRBV5-5 and TRBJ1-5; D is ambiguous. This CDR3 contains 13 residues. The germline V gene encodes CDR1 SGHKS and CDR2 YYEKEE (reference sequence). Trimming stripped 4 bases from V and 1 base from J, with 6 bases between. The CDR3 DNA reads as TGTGCCAGCAGCGTTGGGAGCAATCAGCCCCAGCATTTT. As protein: CASSVGSNQPQHF. Full variable domain (remainder filled in from reference TRBV5-5 and TRBJ1-5): DAGVTQSPTHLIKTRGQQVTLRCSPISGHKSVSWYQQVLGQGPQFIFQYYEKEERGRGNFPDRFSARQFPNYSSELNVNALLLGDSALYLCASSVGSNQPQHFGDGTRLSIL.